This entry features one TCR beta chain sequence. Membership in each cohort depended on participant-reported clinical history. TCRdb's table, derived via immunoSEQ multiplex PCR, lists solely in-frame clones and lacks some. Here the sample spans hundreds of thousands of clones, around nine tenths being singletons. The data originate from a study of blood T cell repertoires in COVID-19. Germline V CDR1 and CDR2: MDHEN, SYDVKM. V lost 7 bases and J lost 8, with 14 bases in between. This CDR3 is 12 amino acids long. Material: PBMCs or T cells enriched from blood (not recorded which). This receptor was taken from a woman between 35 and 50 years old who had recovered from COVID-19. The J gene is TRBJ1-1, the V gene TRBV28; D remains ambiguous. The CDR3 DNA follows: TGTGCCAGCACCTCTAGTAGCGTGGAAGCTTTCTTT. This encodes CASTSSSVEAFF.